This T cell receptor beta chain was recovered during a study of T-cell reconstitution after alpha-beta-depleted transplantation in children. The library targeted TCRbeta and was prepared with unique molecular identifiers. MiXCR was run by TCRdb on the PCR reads, yielding one entry per CDR3 protein. The repertoire holds approximately 230,000 distinct CDR3 sequences, with 20% to 30% as singletons. CDR1 is SGHTA, CDR2 FQGTGA, per germline. Trimming removed 2 bases from V and 2 bases from J, with 8 bases in between. This CDR3 has 14 amino acids. The study's findings and limits: Approximately two months post-transplant, alpha-beta T cells reportedly originated from several hundred expanded graft clones. The origin of high day-60 TCRbeta diversity in some patients lay in surviving recipient T cells and thymic progenitors.

This clonotype has at least ten counts. Its specificity is not known. The V call is TRBV7-3, the J call TRBJ2-3, with D unresolved. The clonotype originates from a female patient aged 2-15 years who had a stem cell transplant for congenital amegakaryocytic thrombocytopenia, so the T cells may come from the graft donor. The starting material was PBMCs, mostly from graft donor cells, obtained 360 days after TCRalphabeta/CD19-depleted stem cell transplant. CDR3 sequence reads: CASSLVGPTDTQYF. CDR3 coding DNA: TGTGCCAGCAGCTTAGTAGGGCCCACAGATACGCAGTATTTT.